This TCR beta chain is from a study of identical twins. This clonotype was observed a handful of times. TCRdb reprocessed the 5' RACE reads via MiXCR and lists one record per CDR3 protein. The sample lists around 1.7 million distinct CDR3 sequences, around 33% occurring once. Germline V gene sequence: CDR1 MGHRA, CDR2 YSYEKL. The ends were cut back, 8 bases at V and 0 bases at J, with 8 bases in the middle. This CDR3 is built from 13 residues. The sequence came from a newborn girl in good health. The specimen sequenced was cord blood. The V call is TRBV4-1, the J call TRBJ2-4; no firm D call. The CDR3 DNA reads TGCGCCAGCCTGGATGTAGCCAAAAACATTCAGTACTTC. Residues: CASLDVAKNIQYF.